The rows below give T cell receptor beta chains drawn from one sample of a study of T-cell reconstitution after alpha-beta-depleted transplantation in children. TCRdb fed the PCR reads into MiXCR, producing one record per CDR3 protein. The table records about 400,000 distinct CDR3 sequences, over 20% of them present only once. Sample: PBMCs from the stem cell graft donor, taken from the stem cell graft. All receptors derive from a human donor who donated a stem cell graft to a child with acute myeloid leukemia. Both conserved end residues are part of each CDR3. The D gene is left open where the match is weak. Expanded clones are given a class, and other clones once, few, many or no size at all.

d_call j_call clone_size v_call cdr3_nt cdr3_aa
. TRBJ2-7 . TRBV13 TGTGCCAGCAGCCCCGCTCGAGCTTACGAGCAGTACTTC CASSPARAYEQYF
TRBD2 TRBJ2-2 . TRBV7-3 TGTGCCAGCAGCTTACTAGCGGGTGTCGGGGAGCTGTTTTTT CASSLLAGVGELFF
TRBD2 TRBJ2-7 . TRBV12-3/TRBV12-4 TGTGCCAGCAGCTTAGCGGGGCCACTCTACGAGCAGTACTTC CASSLAGPLYEQYF
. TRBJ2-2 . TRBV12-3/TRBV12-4 TGTGCCAGCAGTCCCCCCGCGGGGACTGTGAACACCGGGGAGCTGTTTTTT CASSPPAGTVNTGELFF
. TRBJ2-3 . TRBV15 TGTGCCACCTCTGGCTATCCTGGGGCAGATACGCAGTATTTT CATSGYPGADTQYF
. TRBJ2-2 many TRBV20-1 TGCAGTGCTAGTGCACCGAACACCGGGGAGCTGTTTTTT CSASAPNTGELFF
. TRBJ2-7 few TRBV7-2 TGTGCCAGCAGCTTTGTTCGGGCAGGTGCCGAGCAGTACTTC CASSFVRAGAEQYF
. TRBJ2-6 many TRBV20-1 TGCAGTGCTAGAGGCTCCGACCCCTCTGGGGCCAACGTCCTGACTTTC CSARGSDPSGANVLTF
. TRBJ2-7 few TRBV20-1 TGCAGTGCTAGAAGCTCCAGAGGGTACGAGCAGTACTTC CSARSSRGYEQYF
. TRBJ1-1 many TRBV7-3 TGTGCCAGCAGCTTACAGCTGAACACTGAAGCTTTCTTT CASSLQLNTEAFF
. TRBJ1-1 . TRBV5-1 TGCGCCAGCAGCTTGGAGGCGGGGGGAAGCACTGAAGCTTTCTTT CASSLEAGGSTEAFF
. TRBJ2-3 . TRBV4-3 TGCGCCAGCAGCCAAGACAGACGGGGATTCACAGATACGCAGTATTTT CASSQDRRGFTDTQYF
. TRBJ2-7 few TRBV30 TGTGCCTGGAGTGGCATAACCTACGAGCAGTACTTC CAWSGITYEQYF
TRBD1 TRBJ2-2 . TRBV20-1 TGCAGTGGGGTCTTCCAGACAGGGCCGAACACCGGGGAGCTGTTTTTT CSGVFQTGPNTGELFF
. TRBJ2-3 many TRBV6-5 TGTGCCAGCAGTTACGGGGGCCGGGTTGGCGGGAGAACCGCAGATACGCAGTATTTT CASSYGGRVGGRTADTQYF
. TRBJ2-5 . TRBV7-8 TGTGCCAGCAGCTTAGCGCTGGGACAAGAGACCCAGTACTTC CASSLALGQETQYF
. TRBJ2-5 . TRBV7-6 TGTGCCAGCAGCTTTTCCCCAAGCGCGGACCAAGAGACCCAGTACTTC CASSFSPSADQETQYF
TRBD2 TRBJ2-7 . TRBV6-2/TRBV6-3 TGTGCCAGCAGTTACTCCCTAGTCACTAGCGGAGCCTACGAGCAGTACTTC CASSYSLVTSGAYEQYF
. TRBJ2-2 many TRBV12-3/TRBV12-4 TGTGCCAGCAGCGCGGGCCTAGCTGGGGAGCTGTTTTTT CASSAGLAGELFF
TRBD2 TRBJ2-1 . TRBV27 TGTGCCAGCAGGACTAGCCATAGCTCCTACAATGAGCAGTTCTTC CASRTSHSSYNEQFF
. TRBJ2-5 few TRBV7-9 TGTGCCAGCAGCTTAGCTCGCGGCGGCAGTACAAGAGAGACCCAGTACTTC CASSLARGGSTRETQYF
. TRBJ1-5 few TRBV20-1 TGCAGTGCTGCGACACAGGGAGGACAGCCCCAGCATTTT CSAATQGGQPQHF
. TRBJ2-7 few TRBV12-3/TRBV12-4 TGTGCCAGCAGTTTATCCGCAGGCTCCCACGAGCAGTACTTC CASSLSAGSHEQYF
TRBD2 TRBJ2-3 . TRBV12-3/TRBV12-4 TGTGCCAGCAGTTTTGCGGGAGGCCTCACAGATACGCAGTATTTT CASSFAGGLTDTQYF
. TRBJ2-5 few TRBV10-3 TGTGCCATCAGTGATAGTCCGGGGGAAGCAGAGACCCAGTACTTC CAISDSPGEAETQYF
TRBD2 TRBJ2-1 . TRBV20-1 TGCAGTGCCGGAGCTCTTACTAGCGGGAGGGCTGACAATGAGCAGTTCTTC CSAGALTSGRADNEQFF
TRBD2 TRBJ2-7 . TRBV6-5 TGTGCCAGCAGTTATAGAATGACTAGCGGGAGATATGGGCAGTACTTC CASSYRMTSGRYGQYF
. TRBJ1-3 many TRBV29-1 TGCAGCGTTGAACAGGGCTCTGGAAACACCATATATTTT CSVEQGSGNTIYF
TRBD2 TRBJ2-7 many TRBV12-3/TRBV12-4 TGTGCCAGCAACTTCGGGGGACTACGGTACGAGCAGTACTTC CASNFGGLRYEQYF
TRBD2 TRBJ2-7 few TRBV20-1 TGCAGTGCTAGAGATTTGAGGGCTAGCGGCATATCCTACGAGCAGTACTTC CSARDLRASGISYEQYF
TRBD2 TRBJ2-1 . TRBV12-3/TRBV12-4 TGTGCCAGCAGACCGGGACTAGCGGGAGTGAGCAGGATAAATGAGCAGTTCTTC CASRPGLAGVSRINEQFF
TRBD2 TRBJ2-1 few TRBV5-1 TGCGCCAGCAGCTTACCACTAGCGGGGAACAATGAGCAGTTCTTC CASSLPLAGNNEQFF
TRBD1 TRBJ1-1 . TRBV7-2 TGTGCCAGCAGCTTACAACAGGGGGGGAACACTGAAGCTTTCTTT CASSLQQGGNTEAFF
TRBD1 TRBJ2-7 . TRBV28 TGTGCCAGCAGTTCCCCAGGGGGAGAGACCTACGAGCAGTACTTC CASSSPGGETYEQYF
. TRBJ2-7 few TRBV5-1 TGCGCCAGCAGCTTGTCGGCACCGACCTACGAGCAGTACTTC CASSLSAPTYEQYF
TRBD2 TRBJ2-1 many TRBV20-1 TGCAGTGCTAGAGGCCGGACTAGCGGGTCCTCCTACAATGAGCAGTTCTTC CSARGRTSGSSYNEQFF
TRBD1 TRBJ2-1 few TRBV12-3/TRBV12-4 TGTGCCAGCAGTCCCCGGGACAGAAAGTTCTTC CASSPRDRKFF
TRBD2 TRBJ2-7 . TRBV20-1 TGCAGTGCTAGTAATTGGGACTATTCGTACGAGCAGTACTTC CSASNWDYSYEQYF
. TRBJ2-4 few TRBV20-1 TGCAGTGCTGGACTTAGTCTAGCCAAAAACATTCAGTACTTC CSAGLSLAKNIQYF
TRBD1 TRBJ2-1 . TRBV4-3 TGCGCCAGCAGCCAACAACCACCGGGACAGGGTAATGAGCAGTTCTTC CASSQQPPGQGNEQFF
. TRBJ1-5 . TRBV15 TGTGCCACCAGCAGAGGTGAAGTACCCCAGCATTTT CATSRGEVPQHF
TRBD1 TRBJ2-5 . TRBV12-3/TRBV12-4 TGTGCCAGCAGCCCCCGGACAGGGTGGTCTGAGACCCAGTACTTC CASSPRTGWSETQYF
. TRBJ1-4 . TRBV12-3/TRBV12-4 TGTGCCAGCACCTCCCGCGACGGGGTGGGAAATGAAAAACTGTTTTTT CASTSRDGVGNEKLFF
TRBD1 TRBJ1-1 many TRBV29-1 TGCAGCGTACCAGGGGGCACTGAAGCTTTCTTT CSVPGGTEAFF
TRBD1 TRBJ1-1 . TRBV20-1 TGCAGTGCTGGGCGTCCGGGACAGGGTAGTTCGTTGGCTTTCTTT CSAGRPGQGSSLAFF
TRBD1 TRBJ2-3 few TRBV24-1 TGTGCCACCAGTGACGGACAGGCTCCAGCGGTAGATACGCAGTATTTT CATSDGQAPAVDTQYF
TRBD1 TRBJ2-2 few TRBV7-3 TGTGCCAGCAGCTTGAGACAGGGCGGGGAGCTGTTTTTT CASSLRQGGELFF
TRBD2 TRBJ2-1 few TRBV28 TGTGCCAGCAGAACAGGGGTTAGCGGGAGGGCCAATGAGCAGTTCTTC CASRTGVSGRANEQFF
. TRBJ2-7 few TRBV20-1 TGCAGTGCTCGGGAGATCCGCTCCTACGAGCAGTACTTC CSAREIRSYEQYF
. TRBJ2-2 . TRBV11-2 TGTGCCAGCAGCTTATCGAGGTCCGGGGAGCTGTTTTTT CASSLSRSGELFF
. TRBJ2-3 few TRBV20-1 TGCAGTGCTAGAGCCCCAGTGAGCACAGATACGCAGTATTTT CSARAPVSTDTQYF
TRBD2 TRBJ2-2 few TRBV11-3 TGTGCCAGCAGCTTGACGACTAGCGGGCTGTTTTTT CASSLTTSGLFF
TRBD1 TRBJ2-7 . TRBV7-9 TGTGCCAGCAGCTCGGGACAGGAATACGAGCAGTACTTC CASSSGQEYEQYF
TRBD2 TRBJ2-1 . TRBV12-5 TGTGCTAGTGGTTTGGGGACTAGCGGGAGTGATGAGCAGTTCTTC CASGLGTSGSDEQFF
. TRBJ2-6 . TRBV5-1 TGCGCCAGCAGCTCACGGTTGGGGGGCTTATCTGGGGCCAACGTCCTGACTTTC CASSSRLGGLSGANVLTF